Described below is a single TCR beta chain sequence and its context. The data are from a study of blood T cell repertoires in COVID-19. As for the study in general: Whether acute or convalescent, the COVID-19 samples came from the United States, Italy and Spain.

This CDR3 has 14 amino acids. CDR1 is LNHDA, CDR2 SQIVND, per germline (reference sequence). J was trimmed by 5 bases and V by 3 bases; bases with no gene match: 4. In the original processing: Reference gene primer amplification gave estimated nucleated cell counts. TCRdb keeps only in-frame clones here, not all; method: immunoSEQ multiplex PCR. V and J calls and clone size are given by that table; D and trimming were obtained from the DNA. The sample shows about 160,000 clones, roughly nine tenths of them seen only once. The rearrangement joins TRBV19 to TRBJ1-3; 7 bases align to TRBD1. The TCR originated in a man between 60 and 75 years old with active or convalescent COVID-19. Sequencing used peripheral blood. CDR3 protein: CASSIRDRRNTIYF. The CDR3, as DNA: TGTGCCAGTAGTATTAGGGACAGAAGAAACACCATATATTTT.